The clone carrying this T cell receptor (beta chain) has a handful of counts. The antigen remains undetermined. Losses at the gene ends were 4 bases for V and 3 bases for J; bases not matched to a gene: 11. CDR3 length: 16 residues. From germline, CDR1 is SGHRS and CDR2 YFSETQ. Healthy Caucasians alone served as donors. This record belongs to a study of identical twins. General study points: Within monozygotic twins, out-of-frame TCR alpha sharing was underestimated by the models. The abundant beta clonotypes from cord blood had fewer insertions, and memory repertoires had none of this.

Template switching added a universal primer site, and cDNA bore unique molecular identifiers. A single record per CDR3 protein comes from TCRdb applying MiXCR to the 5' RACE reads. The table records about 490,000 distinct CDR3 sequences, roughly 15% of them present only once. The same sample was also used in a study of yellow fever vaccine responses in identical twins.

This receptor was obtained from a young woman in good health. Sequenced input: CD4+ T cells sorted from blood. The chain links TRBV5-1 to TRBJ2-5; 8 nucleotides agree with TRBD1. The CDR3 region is CASSRGGTGVKETQYF. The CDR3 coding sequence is TGCGCCAGCAGCCGAGGGGGGACAGGAGTGAAAGAGACCCAGTACTTC.